The 2 T cell receptor beta chains presented below share a single source sample, sequenced in a study of shared clonotypes between healthy human individuals. CD45RO-negative cells were positively selected for CCR7, leaving out terminally differentiated effector memory CD45RA+ cells. Only in-frame clones appear in the TCRdb table, and some are missing; sequencing was by immunoSEQ multiplex PCR. The sample consists of 660,000 or so clones, about 95% of them appearing once. The specimen was naive CD8+ T cells sorted from blood. These receptor sequences come from a woman in her thirties in good health.

The chain has TRBV19 and TRBJ1-5; D is unresolved. Trimming pared 7 bases from V and 4 bases from J, leaving 14 bases between. Germline V CDR1 and CDR2: LNHDA, SQIVND (reference sequence). The CDR3 extends over 14 amino acids. DNA for the CDR3: TGTGCCAGTATGGGCGGGTTTAGGAATCAGCCCCAGCATTTT. It translates to CASMGGFRNQPQHF.

The chain recombines TRBV5-4 with TRBJ1-1, with D possibly matching TRBD1 (5 bases). The V gene lost 1 base and the J gene lost 1 base, with 23 bases spanning the gap. Looked up from germline, CDR1 is SGHNT and CDR2 is YYREEE (reference sequence). CDR3 size: 19 residues. The CDR3 DNA reads as TGTGCCAGCAGCTTGTGGGGCCTTACACCAACTCCGGGGAACACTGAAGCTTTCTTT. Protein sequence: CASSLWGLTPTPGNTEAFF.